The subject of this entry is one T cell receptor beta chain. Study processing details: Amplifying reference gene primers gave estimates of nucleated cell counts. Assay used: immunoSEQ multiplex PCR; TCRdb lists only in-frame clones, some missing. The DNA gave D and trimming, while V, J and clone size come from that table. The sample includes about 110,000 clones, approximately 88% of them seen just once. This entry comes from a study of blood T cell repertoires in COVID-19. Study at large: Samples of COVID-19 (acute and convalescent) were obtained from the United States, Italy and Spain. Sample material is recorded as cDNA or gDNA derived from T cells, B-cell-depleted T cells, or PBMCs.

V was shortened by 6 bases and J by 7 bases, with 16 bases between the two germline ends. This CDR3 contains 15 residues. Germline V gene sequence: CDR1 MDHEN, CDR2 SYDVKM. The source material was peripheral blood. The rearrangement joins TRBV28 to TRBJ1-6; possible D gene TRBD1, 5 bases. This clonotype was obtained from a man aged 35 to 55 with active or convalescent COVID-19. The CDR3 is CASRIREGANSPLHF. The CDR3 DNA reads as TGTGCCAGCAGGATCAGGGAAGGAGCAAATTCACCCCTCCACTTT. The entire variable domain, with the rest obtained from reference TRBV28 and TRBJ1-6, is as follows: DVKVTQSSRYLVKRTGEKVFLECVQDMDHENMFWYRQDPGLGLRLIYFSYDVKMKEKGDIPEGYSVSREKKERFSLILESASTNQTSMYLCASRIREGANSPLHFGNGTRLTVT.